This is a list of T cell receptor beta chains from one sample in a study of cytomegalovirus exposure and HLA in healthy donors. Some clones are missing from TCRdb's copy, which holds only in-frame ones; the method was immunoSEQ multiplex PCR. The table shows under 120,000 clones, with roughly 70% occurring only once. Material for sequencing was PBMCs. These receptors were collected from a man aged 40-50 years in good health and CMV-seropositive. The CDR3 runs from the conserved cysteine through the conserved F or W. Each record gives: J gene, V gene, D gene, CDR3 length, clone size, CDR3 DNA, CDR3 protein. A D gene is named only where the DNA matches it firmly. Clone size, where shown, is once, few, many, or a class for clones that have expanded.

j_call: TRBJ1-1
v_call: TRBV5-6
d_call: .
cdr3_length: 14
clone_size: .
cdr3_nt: TGTGCCAGCAGCTCAACAGCCTTGAACACTGAAGCTTTCTTT
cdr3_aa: CASSSTALNTEAFF

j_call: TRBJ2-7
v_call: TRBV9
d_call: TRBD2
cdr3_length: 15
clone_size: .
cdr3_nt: TGTGCCAGCAGCGTAGGGGGACTAGCTATGAGCGAGCAGTACTTC
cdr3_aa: CASSVGGLAMSEQYF

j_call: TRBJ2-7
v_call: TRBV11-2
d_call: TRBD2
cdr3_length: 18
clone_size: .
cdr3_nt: TGTGCCAGCAGCTTAGATGCGGTAGCGGGAGGAGGGGGCTACGAGCAGTACTTC
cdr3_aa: CASSLDAVAGGGGYEQYF

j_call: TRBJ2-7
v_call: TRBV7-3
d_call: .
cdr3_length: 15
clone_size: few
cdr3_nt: TGTGCCAGCAGCTTATCTCCGGGAGCTGGGTACGAGCAGTACTTC
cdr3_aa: CASSLSPGAGYEQYF

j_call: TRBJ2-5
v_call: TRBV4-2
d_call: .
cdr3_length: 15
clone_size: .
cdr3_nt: TGTGCCAGCAGCCAAGACTTGGCTAGCCAAGAGACCCAGTACTTC
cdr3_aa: CASSQDLASQETQYF

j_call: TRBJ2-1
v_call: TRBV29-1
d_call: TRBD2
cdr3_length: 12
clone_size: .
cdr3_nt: TGCAGCGTCCGGGAGGGCCCCCATGAGCAGTTCTTC
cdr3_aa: CSVREGPHEQFF

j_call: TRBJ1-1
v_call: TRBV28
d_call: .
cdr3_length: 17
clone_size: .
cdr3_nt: TGTGCCAGCAGTTTAATCGGGTACAGGGTAACGAACACTGAAGCTTTCTTT
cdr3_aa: CASSLIGYRVTNTEAFF

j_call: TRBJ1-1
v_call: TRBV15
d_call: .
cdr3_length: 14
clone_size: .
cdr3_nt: TGTGCCACCAGCCCCGGGACAATGAACACTGAAGCTTTCTTT
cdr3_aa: CATSPGTMNTEAFF

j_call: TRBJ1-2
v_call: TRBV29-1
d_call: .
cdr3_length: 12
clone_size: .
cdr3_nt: TGCAGCGCCGCGCAAGGGGACTATGGCTACACCTTC
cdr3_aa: CSAAQGDYGYTF

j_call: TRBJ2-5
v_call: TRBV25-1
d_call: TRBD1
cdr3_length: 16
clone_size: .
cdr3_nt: TGTGCCAGCAGTGAAGGAGGGACAGGGCTTCAAGAGACCCAGTACTTC
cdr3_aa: CASSEGGTGLQETQYF

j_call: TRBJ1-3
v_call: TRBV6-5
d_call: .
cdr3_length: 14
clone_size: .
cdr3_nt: TGTGCCAGCAGGGAAACAGGGATTGGAAACACCATATATTTT
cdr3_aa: CASRETGIGNTIYF

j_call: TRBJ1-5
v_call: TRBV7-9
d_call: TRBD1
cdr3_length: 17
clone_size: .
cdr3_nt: TGTGCCAGCAGCCAAACTCCACAGGGGACGGGCAATCAGCCCCAGCATTTT
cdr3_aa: CASSQTPQGTGNQPQHF

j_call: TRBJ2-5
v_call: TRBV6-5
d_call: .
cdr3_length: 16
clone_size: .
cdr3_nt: TGTGCCAGCAGTTACTCGGCGGGACGGTACCAAGAGACCCAGTACTTC
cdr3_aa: CASSYSAGRYQETQYF

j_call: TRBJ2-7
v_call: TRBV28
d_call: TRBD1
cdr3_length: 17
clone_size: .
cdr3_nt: TGTGCCAGCAGAAAACCACGAGGGGGACAGGGTAGCTACGAGCAGTACTTC
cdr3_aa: CASRKPRGGQGSYEQYF

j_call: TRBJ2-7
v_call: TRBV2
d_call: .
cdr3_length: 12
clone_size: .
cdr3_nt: TGTGCCAGCAGTCCACAGTCCTACGAGCAGTACTTC
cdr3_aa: CASSPQSYEQYF

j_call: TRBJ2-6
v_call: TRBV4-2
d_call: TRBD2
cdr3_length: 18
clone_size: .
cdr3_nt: TGTGCCAGCAGCTCCACTAGCGGGAGAGGAACTGGGGCCAACGTCCTGACTTTC
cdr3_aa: CASSSTSGRGTGANVLTF

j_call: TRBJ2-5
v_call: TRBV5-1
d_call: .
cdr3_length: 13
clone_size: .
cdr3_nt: TGCGCCAGCGGGACAAGTCCCAAAGAGACCCAGTACTTC
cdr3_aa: CASGTSPKETQYF

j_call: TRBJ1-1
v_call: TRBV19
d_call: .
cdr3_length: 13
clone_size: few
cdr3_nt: TGTGCCAGTAGTCCAGCGTCAGGGACTGAAGCTTTCTTT
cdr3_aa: CASSPASGTEAFF

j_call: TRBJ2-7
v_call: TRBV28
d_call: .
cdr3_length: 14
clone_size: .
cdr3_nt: TGTGCCAGCAGTTTCCCCGGACACTCCTACGAGCAGTACTTC
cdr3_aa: CASSFPGHSYEQYF

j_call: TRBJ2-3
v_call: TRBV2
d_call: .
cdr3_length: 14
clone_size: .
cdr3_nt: TGTGCCAGTCTTAGCTGGGTAGCCGGAGATACGCAGTATTTT
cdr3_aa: CASLSWVAGDTQYF

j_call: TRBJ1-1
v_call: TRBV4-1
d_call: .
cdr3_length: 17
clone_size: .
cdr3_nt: TGCGCCAGCAGCCCATTAGAAAAGGGAGCCTTGAACACTGAAGCTTTCTTT
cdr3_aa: CASSPLEKGALNTEAFF

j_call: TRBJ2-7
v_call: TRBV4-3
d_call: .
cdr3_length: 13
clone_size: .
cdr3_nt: TGCGCCAGCAGCGAAAGGAGCGGCTACGAGCAGTACTTC
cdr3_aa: CASSERSGYEQYF

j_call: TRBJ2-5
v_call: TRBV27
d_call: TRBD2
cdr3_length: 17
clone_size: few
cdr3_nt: TGTGCCAGCGCTCGACTAGCGGGAGGGCCAGCGGGAGAGACCCAGTACTTC
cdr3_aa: CASARLAGGPAGETQYF

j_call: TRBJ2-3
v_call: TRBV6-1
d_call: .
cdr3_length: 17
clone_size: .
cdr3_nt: TGTGCCAGCAGTGAAGCGCCCGATTGGGGCCGCACAGATACGCAGTATTTT
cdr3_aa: CASSEAPDWGRTDTQYF

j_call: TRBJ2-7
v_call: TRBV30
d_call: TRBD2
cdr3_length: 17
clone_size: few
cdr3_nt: TGTGCCTGGAGTGTTGGGACTAGCGGGAGGCTCTCCTACGAGCAGTACTTC
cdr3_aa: CAWSVGTSGRLSYEQYF

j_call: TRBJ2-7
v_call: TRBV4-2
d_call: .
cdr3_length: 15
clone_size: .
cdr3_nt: TGTGCCAGCAGCCAAGGGGGACTCCTTTCCTACGAGCAGTACTTC
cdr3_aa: CASSQGGLLSYEQYF

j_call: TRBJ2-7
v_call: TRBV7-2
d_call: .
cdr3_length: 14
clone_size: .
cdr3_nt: TGTGCCAGCAGCCCCAGCGGCGGTGGGTACGAGCAGTACTTC
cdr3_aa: CASSPSGGGYEQYF

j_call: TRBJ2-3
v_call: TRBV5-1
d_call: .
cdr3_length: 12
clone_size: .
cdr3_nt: TGCGCCAGCAGGTGGGCCGCGGATACGCAGTATTTT
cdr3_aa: CASRWAADTQYF

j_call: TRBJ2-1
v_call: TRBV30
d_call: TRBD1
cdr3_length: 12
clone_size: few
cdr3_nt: TGTGCCTATAACAGGGGGCTCCAGAAGCAGTTCTTC
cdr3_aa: CAYNRGLQKQFF

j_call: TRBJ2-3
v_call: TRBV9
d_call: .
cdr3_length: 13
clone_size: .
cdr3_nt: TGTGCCAGCAGCGTAGCTCCGGGAGATACGCAGTATTTT
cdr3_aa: CASSVAPGDTQYF

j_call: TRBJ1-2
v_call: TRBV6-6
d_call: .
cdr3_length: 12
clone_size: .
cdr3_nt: TGTGCCAGCTCGGGGGTTAGCTATGGCTACACCTTC
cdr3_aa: CASSGVSYGYTF

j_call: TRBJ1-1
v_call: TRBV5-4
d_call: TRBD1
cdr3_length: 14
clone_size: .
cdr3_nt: TGTGCCAGCAGCTTCGGACAGGGGGACACTGAAGCTTTCTTT
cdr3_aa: CASSFGQGDTEAFF

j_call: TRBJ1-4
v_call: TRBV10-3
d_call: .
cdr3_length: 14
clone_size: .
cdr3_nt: TGTGCCATCAGTGAGCAGGGATCTAATGAAAAACTGTTTTTT
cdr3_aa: CAISEQGSNEKLFF

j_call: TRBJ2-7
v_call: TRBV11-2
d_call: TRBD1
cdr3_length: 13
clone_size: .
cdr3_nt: TGTGCCAGCAGCCGGACAGGGGGCTACGAGCAGTACTTC
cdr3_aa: CASSRTGGYEQYF